This T cell receptor beta chain derives from a study of T-cell memory formation after mild COVID-19. This clonotype was seen more than once but under ten times. Trimming stripped 4 bases from V and 1 base from J, with 12 bases between. The germline V gene encodes CDR1 LGHDT and CDR2 YNNKEL (reference sequence). CDR3 length: 15 residues. TCRdb re-called the 5' RACE reads through MiXCR, storing one row per CDR3 protein. This repertoire shows around 300,000 distinct CDR3 sequences, about 13% found once; its top ten account for roughly 21%. Material: PBMCs or a T cell subset sorted from them (not recorded which). The receptor was isolated from a man younger than 35 who had mild COVID-19 (a few samples of this study predate the infection). Cell type and time point are not known. This chain links TRBV3-1 with TRBJ2-3; either TRBD1 or TRBD2 may supply D (5 bases each). Here the CDR3 reads CASSLTLGGTDTQYF. In DNA, the CDR3 is TGTGCCAGCAGCCTTACGTTGGGGGGCACAGATACGCAGTATTTT.